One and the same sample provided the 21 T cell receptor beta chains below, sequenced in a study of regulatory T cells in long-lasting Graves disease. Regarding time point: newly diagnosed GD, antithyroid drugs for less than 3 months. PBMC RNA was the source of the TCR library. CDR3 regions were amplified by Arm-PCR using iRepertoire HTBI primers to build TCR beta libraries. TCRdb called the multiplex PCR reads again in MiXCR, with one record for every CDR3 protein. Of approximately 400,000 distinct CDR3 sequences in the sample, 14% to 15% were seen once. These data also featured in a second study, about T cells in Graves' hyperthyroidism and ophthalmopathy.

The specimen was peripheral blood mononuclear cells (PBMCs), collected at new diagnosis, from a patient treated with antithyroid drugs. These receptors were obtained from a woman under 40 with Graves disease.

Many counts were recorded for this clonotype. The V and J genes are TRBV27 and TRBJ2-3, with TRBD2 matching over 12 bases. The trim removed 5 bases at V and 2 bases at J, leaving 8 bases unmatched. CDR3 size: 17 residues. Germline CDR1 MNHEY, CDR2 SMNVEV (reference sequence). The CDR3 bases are TGTGCCAGCAGTATCCGAAGGACTAGCGGGAACACAGATACGCAGTATTTT. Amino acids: CASSIRRTSGNTDTQYF.

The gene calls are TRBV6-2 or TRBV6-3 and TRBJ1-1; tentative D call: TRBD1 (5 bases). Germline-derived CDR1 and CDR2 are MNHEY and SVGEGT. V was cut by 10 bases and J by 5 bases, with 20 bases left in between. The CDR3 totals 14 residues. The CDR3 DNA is TGTGCCACCCGCTCCGGAACGAAGGGGACTGAAGCTTTCTTT. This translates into CATRSGTKGTEAFF.

Written as DNA, the CDR3 is TGCAGTGCTTCGAATCTCGAGATACAGGGCCGGCTAGGCTACACCTTC. Its protein is CSASNLEIQGRLGYTF. This sequence joins TRBV20-1 and TRBJ1-2, with D possibly being TRBD1 (6 bases). The V end was cut by 5 bases, the J end by 8 bases, with 27 bases between. The CDR3 loop spans 16 amino acids. Germline CDR1 and CDR2: DFQATT and SNEGSKA (reference sequence).

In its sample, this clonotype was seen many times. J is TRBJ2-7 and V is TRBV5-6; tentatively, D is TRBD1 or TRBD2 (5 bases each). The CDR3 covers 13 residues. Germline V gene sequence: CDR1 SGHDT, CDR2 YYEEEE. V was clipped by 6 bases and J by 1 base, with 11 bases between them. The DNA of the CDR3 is TGTGCCAGCACGGGACGCGGATCCTACGAGCAGTACTTC. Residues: CASTGRGSYEQYF.

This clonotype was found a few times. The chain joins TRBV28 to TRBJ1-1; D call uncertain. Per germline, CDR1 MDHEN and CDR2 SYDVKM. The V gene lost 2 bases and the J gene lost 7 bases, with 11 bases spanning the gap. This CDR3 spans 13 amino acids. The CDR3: CASSLSAANEAFF. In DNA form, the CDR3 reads TGTGCCAGCAGTTTAAGCGCCGCAAATGAAGCTTTCTTT.

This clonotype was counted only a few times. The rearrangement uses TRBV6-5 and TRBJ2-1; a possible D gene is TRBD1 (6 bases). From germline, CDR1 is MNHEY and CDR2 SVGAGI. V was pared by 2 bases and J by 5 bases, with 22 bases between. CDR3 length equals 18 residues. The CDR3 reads CASSYQGFKGVNNNEQFF. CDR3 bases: TGTGCCAGCAGTTACCAGGGCTTCAAGGGGGTAAATAACAATGAGCAGTTCTTC.

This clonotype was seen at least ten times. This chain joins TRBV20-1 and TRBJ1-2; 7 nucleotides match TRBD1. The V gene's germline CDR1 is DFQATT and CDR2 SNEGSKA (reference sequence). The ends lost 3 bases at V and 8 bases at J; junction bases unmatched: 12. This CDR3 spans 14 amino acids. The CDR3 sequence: CSARAGDRRGGYTF. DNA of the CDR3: TGCAGTGCTAGGGCCGGGGACAGAAGGGGCGGCTACACCTTC.

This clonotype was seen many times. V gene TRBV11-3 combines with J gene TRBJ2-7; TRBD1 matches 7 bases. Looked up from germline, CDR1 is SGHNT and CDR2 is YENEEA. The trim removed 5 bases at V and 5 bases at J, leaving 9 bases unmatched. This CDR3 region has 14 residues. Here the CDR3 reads CASSLRQGSNEQYF. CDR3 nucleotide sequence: TGTGCCAGCAGCCTAAGACAGGGTAGCAACGAGCAGTACTTC. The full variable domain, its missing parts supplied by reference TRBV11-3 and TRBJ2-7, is EAGVVQSPRYKIIEKKQPVAFWCNPISGHNTLYWYLQNLGQGPELLIRYENEEAVDDSQLPKDRFSAERLKGVDSTLKIQPAELGDSAVYLCASSLRQGSNEQYFGPGTRLTVT.

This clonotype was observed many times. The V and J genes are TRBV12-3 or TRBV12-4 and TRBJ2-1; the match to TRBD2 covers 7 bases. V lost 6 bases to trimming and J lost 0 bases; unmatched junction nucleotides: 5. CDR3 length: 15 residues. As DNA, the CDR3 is TGTGCCAGCAGCTCAAGCGGGAACTCCTACAATGAGCAGTTCTTC. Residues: CASSSSGNSYNEQFF.

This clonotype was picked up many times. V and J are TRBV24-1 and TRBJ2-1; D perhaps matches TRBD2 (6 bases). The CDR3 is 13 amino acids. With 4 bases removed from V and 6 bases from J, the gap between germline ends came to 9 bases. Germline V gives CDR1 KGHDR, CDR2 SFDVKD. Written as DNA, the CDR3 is TGTGCCACCAGTGACGGGGACTTCAATGAGCAGTTCTTC. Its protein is CATSDGDFNEQFF.

The CDR3 here is CSAREWGTSGSGDIQYF. CDR3 nucleotide sequence: TGCAGTGCTAGGGAGTGGGGGACTAGCGGGAGTGGAGACATTCAGTACTTC. The rearrangement joins TRBV20-1 to TRBJ2-4, with 14 bases that match TRBD2. Germline CDR1 is DFQATT and CDR2 is SNEGSKA (reference sequence). The junction had 12 bases not matched to a gene; V was cut back by 3 bases and J by 8 bases. The CDR3 spans 17 residues.

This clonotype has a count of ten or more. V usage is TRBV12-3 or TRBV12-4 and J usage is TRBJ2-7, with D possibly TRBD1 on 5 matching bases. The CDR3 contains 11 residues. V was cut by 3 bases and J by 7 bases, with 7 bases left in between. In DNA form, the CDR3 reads TGTGCCAGCAGTTTGACAGCTGAGCAGTACTTC. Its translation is CASSLTAEQYF.

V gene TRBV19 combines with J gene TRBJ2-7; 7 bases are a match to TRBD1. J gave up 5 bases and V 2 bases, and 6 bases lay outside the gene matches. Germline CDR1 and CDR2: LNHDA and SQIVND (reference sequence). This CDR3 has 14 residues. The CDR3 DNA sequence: TGTGCCAGTAGTATATCGAGACAGGGCAACGAGCAGTACTTC. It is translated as CASSISRQGNEQYF.

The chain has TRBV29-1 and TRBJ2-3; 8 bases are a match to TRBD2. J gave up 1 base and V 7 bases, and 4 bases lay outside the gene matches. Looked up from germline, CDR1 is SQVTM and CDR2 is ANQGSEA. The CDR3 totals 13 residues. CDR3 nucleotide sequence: TGCAGCGGGGTCGGGAGGGGCACAGATACGCAGTATTTT. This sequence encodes CSGVGRGTDTQYF.

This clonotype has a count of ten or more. In nucleotides, the CDR3 is TGTGCCAGCAGTGCTGGACTCGAATCCTACGAGCAGTACTTC. It yields the protein CASSAGLESYEQYF. This sequence joins TRBV27 and TRBJ2-7; TRBD2 is a possible D gene (5 bases). From germline, CDR1 is MNHEY and CDR2 SMNVEV (reference sequence). This CDR3 contains 14 residues. V lost 5 bases, J lost 1 base, and 12 bases lay in between.

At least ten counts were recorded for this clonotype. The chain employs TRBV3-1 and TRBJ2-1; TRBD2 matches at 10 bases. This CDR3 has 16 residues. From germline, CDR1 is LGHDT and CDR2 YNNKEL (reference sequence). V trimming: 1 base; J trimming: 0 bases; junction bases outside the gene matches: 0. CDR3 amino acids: CASSQASGSSYNEQFF. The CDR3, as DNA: TGTGCCAGCAGCCAAGCTAGCGGGAGCTCCTACAATGAGCAGTTCTTC.

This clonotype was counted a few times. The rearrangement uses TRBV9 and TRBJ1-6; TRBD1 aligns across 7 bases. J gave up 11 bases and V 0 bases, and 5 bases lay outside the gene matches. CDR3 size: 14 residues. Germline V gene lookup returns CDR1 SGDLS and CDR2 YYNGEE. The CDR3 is CASSVEGTAPPLHF. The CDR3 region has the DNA TGTGCCAGCAGCGTAGAAGGGACAGCACCACCCCTCCACTTT.

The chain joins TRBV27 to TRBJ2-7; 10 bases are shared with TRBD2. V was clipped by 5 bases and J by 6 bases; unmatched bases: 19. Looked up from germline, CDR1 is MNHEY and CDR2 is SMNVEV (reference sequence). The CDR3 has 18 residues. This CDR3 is CASSLYAPVAGGVGEQYF. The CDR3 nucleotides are TGTGCCAGCAGTCTATATGCCCCCGTAGCGGGAGGCGTCGGCGAGCAGTACTTC.

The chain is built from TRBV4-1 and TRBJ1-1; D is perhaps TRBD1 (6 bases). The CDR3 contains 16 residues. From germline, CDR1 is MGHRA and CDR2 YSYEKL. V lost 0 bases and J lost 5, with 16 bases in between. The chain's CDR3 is CASSQDTKTGRTEAFF. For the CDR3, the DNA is TGCGCCAGCAGCCAAGATACCAAAACAGGGCGGACTGAAGCTTTCTTT.

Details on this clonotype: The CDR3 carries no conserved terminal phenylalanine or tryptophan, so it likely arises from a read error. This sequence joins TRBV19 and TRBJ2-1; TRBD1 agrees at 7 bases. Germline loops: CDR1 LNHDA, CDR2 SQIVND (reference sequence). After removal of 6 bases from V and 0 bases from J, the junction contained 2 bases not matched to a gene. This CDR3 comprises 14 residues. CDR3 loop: CASRGTDSYNEQFL. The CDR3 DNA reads TGTGCCAGTAGGGGGACAGACTCCTACAATGAGCAGTTCCTC.

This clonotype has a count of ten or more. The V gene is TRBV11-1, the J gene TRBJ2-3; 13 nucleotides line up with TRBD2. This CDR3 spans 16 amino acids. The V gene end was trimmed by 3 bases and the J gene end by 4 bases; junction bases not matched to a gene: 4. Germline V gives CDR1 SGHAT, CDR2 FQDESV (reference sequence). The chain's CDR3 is CASSFGLAGVPDTQYF. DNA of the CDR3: TGTGCCAGCAGCTTCGGACTAGCGGGAGTTCCAGATACGCAGTATTTT. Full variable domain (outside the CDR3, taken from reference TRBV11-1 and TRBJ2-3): EAEVAQSPRYKITEKSQAVAFWCDPISGHATLYWYRQILGQGPELLVQFQDESVVDDSQLPKDRFSAERLKGVDSTLKIQPAELGDSAMYLCASSFGLAGVPDTQYFGPGTRLTVL.